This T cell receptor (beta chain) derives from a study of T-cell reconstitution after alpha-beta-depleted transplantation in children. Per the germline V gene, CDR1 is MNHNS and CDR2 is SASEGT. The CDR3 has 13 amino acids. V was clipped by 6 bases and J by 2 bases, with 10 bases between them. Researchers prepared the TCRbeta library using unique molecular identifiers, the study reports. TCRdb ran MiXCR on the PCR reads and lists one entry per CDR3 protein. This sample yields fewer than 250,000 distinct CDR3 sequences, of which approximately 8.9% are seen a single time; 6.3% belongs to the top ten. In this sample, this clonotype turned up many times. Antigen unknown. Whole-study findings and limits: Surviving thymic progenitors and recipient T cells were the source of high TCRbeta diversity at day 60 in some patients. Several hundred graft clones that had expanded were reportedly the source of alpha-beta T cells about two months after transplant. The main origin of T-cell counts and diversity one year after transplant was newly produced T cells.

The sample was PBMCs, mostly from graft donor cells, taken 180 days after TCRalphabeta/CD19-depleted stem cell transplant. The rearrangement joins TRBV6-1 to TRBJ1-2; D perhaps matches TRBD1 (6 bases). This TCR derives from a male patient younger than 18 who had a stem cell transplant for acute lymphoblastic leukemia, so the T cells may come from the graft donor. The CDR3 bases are TGTGCCAGCAGGTCTACAGGGAACTATGGCTACACCTTC. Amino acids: CASRSTGNYGYTF.